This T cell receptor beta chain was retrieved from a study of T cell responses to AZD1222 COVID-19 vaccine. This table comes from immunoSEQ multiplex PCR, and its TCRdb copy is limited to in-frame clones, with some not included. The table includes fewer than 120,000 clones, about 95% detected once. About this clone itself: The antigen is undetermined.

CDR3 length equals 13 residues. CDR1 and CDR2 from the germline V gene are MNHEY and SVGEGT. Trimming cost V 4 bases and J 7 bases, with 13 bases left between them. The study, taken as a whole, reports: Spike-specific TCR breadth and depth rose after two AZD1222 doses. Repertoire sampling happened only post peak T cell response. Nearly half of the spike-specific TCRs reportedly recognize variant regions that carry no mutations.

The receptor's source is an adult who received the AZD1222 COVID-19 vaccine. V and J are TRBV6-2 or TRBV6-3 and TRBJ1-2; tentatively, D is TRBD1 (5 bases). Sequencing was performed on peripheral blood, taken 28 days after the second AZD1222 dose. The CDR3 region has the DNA TGTGCCAGCAGTTGGTCGGGGACGGTTGGCTACACCTTC. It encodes CASSWSGTVGYTF.